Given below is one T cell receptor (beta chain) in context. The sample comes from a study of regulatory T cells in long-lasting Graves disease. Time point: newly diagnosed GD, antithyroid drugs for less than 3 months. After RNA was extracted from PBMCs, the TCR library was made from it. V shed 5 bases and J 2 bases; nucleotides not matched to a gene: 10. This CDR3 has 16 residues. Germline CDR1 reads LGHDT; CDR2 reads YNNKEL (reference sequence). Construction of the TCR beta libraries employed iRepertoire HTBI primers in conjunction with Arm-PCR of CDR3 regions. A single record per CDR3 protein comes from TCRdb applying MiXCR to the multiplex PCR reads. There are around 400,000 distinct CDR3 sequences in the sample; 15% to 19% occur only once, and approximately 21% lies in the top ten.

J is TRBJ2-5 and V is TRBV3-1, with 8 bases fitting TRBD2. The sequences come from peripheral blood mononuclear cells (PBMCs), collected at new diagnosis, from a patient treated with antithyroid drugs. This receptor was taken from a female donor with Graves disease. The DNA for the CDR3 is TGTGCCAGCAGCGTTGGTAGCGGGGCGAGACAAGAGACCCAGTACTTC. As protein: CASSVGSGARQETQYF.